This is a list of T cell receptor beta chains from one sample in a study of T-cell reconstitution after alpha-beta-depleted transplantation in children. TCRdb called the PCR reads again in MiXCR, with one record for every CDR3 protein. This table holds about 360,000 distinct CDR3 sequences, about 14% found once. Sequencing was performed on PBMCs, taken from the stem cell graft. The receptors shown here come from a human donor who donated a stem cell graft to a child with Fanconi anemia. The CDR3 runs from the conserved cysteine through the conserved F or W. D genes are given only for firm matches. The size field is filled for only some rows; it gives once, few, many or a size class.

-	TRBV7-9	TRBJ2-1	few	TGTGCCAGCAGCTTATCCTTGGGGGTGAAGTTCTTC	CASSLSLGVKFF
-	TRBV5-6	TRBJ2-2	-	TGTGCCAGCAGCTTAGGGATGTCGAGCACCGGGGAGCTGTTTTTT	CASSLGMSSTGELFF
TRBD1	TRBV10-3	TRBJ1-1	-	TGTGCCATCACCGACAGGGGAGACACTGAAGCTTTCTTT	CAITDRGDTEAFF
-	TRBV9	TRBJ2-1	many	TGTGCCAGCAGCGTAGCTTTGGATGCTGAGCAGTTCTTC	CASSVALDAEQFF
-	TRBV6-5	TRBJ1-3	-	TGTGCCAGCAGTTACCGCGACAGAAGACCGAACACCATATATTTT	CASSYRDRRPNTIYF
-	TRBV12-3/TRBV12-4	TRBJ1-2	-	TGTGCCAGCAGTTTCGTATCGGCGGCCGGCTACACCTTC	CASSFVSAAGYTF
-	TRBV4-3	TRBJ2-6	few	TGCGCCAGCAGCCAAGAAGCAGCCTCTGGGGCCAACGTCCTGACTTTC	CASSQEAASGANVLTF
-	TRBV5-6	TRBJ2-5	-	TGTGCCAGCAGCTTGGTTTTGGAGGAGTCGTTTCAAGAGACCCAGTACTTC	CASSLVLEESFQETQYF
TRBD1	TRBV7-2	TRBJ1-1	-	TGTGCCAGCAGCTGGGCCAGGGGGCCCGGCACTGAAGCTTTCTTT	CASSWARGPGTEAFF
-	TRBV12-3/TRBV12-4	TRBJ2-3	many	TGTGCCAGCAGTTTCTCTCGTTTCACCGACGATTTGACAGATACGCAGTATTTT	CASSFSRFTDDLTDTQYF
-	TRBV7-9	TRBJ2-7	-	TGTGCCAGCAGCCCCTTCTCCGACGAGCAGTACTTC	CASSPFSDEQYF
-	TRBV5-1	TRBJ1-1	many	TGCGCCAGCAGCTTACGGACGGGTGAGAACACTGAAGCTTTCTTT	CASSLRTGENTEAFF
TRBD2	TRBV20-1	TRBJ2-1	few	TGCAGTGCTAAAGTAGCGGGGGTAAAGTTCTTC	CSAKVAGVKFF
-	TRBV7-2	TRBJ2-1	-	TGTGCCAGCAGCTTAGCACGGGGGTACTACAATGAGCAGTTCTTC	CASSLARGYYNEQFF
-	TRBV6-1	TRBJ1-1	few	TGTGCCAGCACCTGGGAAAGAACTGAAGCTTTCTTT	CASTWERTEAFF
-	TRBV20-1	TRBJ2-1	-	TGCAGTCCCCCCGTCGGGGTGGGGTCCTACAATGAGCAGTTCTTC	CSPPVGVGSYNEQFF
-	TRBV20-1	TRBJ1-5	few	TGCAGTGCTAGTCTGGCTGGTCGCGATCAGCCCCAGCATTTT	CSASLAGRDQPQHF
TRBD2	TRBV11-1	TRBJ2-1	-	TGTGCCAGCAGCCCTTCTTTTAGCGGGGGATTCAGCTCCTACAATGAGCAGTTCTTC	CASSPSFSGGFSSYNEQFF
-	TRBV29-1	TRBJ2-3	many	TGCAGCGTCCACCTCACAGATACGCAGTATTTT	CSVHLTDTQYF
-	TRBV29-1	TRBJ1-2	-	TGCAGCGTTCAGTCGGTGGGGGGGGAGGGCTACACCTTC	CSVQSVGGEGYTF
TRBD1	TRBV18	TRBJ2-2	-	TGTGCCAGCTCACCGGGACAGGCGAACACCGGGGAGCTGTTTTTT	CASSPGQANTGELFF
-	TRBV12-3/TRBV12-4	TRBJ1-4	few	TGTGCCAGCAGCATGGGCGGGGGAACTAATGAAAAACTGTTTTTT	CASSMGGGTNEKLFF
-	TRBV6-5	TRBJ1-3	-	TGTGCCAGCAGTTACTCGTACAGGGCTGGAAACACCATATATTTT	CASSYSYRAGNTIYF
TRBD1	TRBV7-2	TRBJ1-1	few	TGTGCCAGCAGCAAGGACGGACAGGGCCCTAACACTGAAGCTTTCTTT	CASSKDGQGPNTEAFF
TRBD2	TRBV3-1	TRBJ2-7	-	TGTGCCAGCTCACTAGCGGGAGAATTGTACTTC	CASSLAGELYF
-	TRBV5-1	TRBJ2-5	few	TGCGCCAGCAGCATGGGGGTAGAAGAGACCCAGTACTTC	CASSMGVEETQYF
-	TRBV7-2	TRBJ2-1	many	TGTGCCAGCAGCTTAGCAAGGACGTTCTACAATGAGCAGTTCTTC	CASSLARTFYNEQFF
-	TRBV7-2	TRBJ2-5	few	TGTGCCAGCAGCTTAGATTCCTACCCGCAAGAGACCCAGTACTTC	CASSLDSYPQETQYF
-	TRBV29-1	TRBJ2-3	many	TGCAGCGTCGAACACCTAGATACGCAGTATTTT	CSVEHLDTQYF
TRBD1	TRBV5-1	TRBJ2-2	-	TGCGCCAGCAGCCGATCCGGGACAGGGTTTTCGGCCGGGGAGCTGTTTTTT	CASSRSGTGFSAGELFF
-	TRBV9	TRBJ2-2	few	TGTGCCAGCAGCGTAGCTACATGGGCAAAGGAAGACACCGGGGAGCTGTTTTTT	CASSVATWAKEDTGELFF
-	TRBV3-1	TRBJ1-2	once	TGTGCCAGCAGCCAAGGGTCCCATGGCTACACCTTC	CASSQGSHGYTF
-	TRBV20-1	TRBJ1-1	-	TGCAGTGCTATAGAACGGACAGCTGAAGCTTTCTTT	CSAIERTAEAFF
-	TRBV10-3	TRBJ2-5	many	TGTGCCATCAGTGAAGGGGGGGAAGAGACCCAGTACTTC	CAISEGGEETQYF
TRBD1	TRBV20-1	TRBJ2-7	-	TGCAGTGCTAGTGGGGACAGGGGGCTCGAGCAGTACTTC	CSASGDRGLEQYF
TRBD2	TRBV18	TRBJ2-1	-	TGTGCCAGCTCACCTGAGATCCAGCGGGGAAACAATGAGCAGTTCTTC	CASSPEIQRGNNEQFF
TRBD1	TRBV28	TRBJ1-2	many	TGTGCCAGCACCCCGGGGGACAGAGGGTTCTATGGCTACACCTTC	CASTPGDRGFYGYTF
-	TRBV4-3	TRBJ2-1	-	TGCGCCAGCAGCCAAGATGAAGGGTCCTACAATGAGCAGTTCTTC	CASSQDEGSYNEQFF
-	TRBV20-1	TRBJ2-1	few	TGCAGTGCTCAGGGGGCGGGGGGGCGGAATGAGCAGTTCTTC	CSAQGAGGRNEQFF
-	TRBV6-5	TRBJ1-2	many	TGTGCCAGCAGTTACTCGACTGGCATGGGCTATGGCTACACCTTC	CASSYSTGMGYGYTF
TRBD2	TRBV4-2	TRBJ2-1	few	TGTGCCAGCAGCCAAGATGGCCGATATAGCGGGGGCCGGAGCTCCTACAATGAGCAGTTCTTC	CASSQDGRYSGGRSSYNEQFF
TRBD1	TRBV20-1	TRBJ1-6	many	TGCAGTGCCCGGACAGGTGGTTCACCCCTCCACTTT	CSARTGGSPLHF
-	TRBV2	TRBJ2-1	-	TGTGCCAGCAGTGAAGACAGCCAAACTTACAATGAGCAGTTCTTC	CASSEDSQTYNEQFF
-	TRBV7-9	TRBJ2-1	-	TGTGCCAGCAGCTTAGAGGGGCTAATCTACAATGAGCAGTTCTTC	CASSLEGLIYNEQFF
TRBD1	TRBV12-3/TRBV12-4	TRBJ2-1	-	TGTGCCAGCACCGGACAGGGGGCGTACAATGAGCAGTTCTTC	CASTGQGAYNEQFF
-	TRBV27	TRBJ2-3	-	TGTGCCAGCAGTTTAGAAGGCGGGGTAGTAGGTACGCAGTATTTT	CASSLEGGVVGTQYF
-	TRBV4-3	TRBJ2-7	-	TGCGCCAGCAGCTGGGCCTACGAGCAGTACTTC	CASSWAYEQYF
-	TRBV20-1	TRBJ2-2	-	TGCAGTGCTCGACCTACAGGGATGGACACCGGGGAGCTGTTTTTT	CSARPTGMDTGELFF